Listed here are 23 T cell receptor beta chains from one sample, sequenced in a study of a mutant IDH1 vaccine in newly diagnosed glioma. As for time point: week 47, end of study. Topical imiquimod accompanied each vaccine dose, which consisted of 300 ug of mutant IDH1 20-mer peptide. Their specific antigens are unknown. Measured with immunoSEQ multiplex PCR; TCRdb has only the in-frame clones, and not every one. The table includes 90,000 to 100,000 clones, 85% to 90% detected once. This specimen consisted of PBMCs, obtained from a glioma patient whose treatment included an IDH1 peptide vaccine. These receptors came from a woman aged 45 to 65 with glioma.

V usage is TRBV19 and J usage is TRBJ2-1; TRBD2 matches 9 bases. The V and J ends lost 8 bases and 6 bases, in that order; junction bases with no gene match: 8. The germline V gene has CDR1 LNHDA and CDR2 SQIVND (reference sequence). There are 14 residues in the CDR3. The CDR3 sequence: CASSRIAGVNEQFF. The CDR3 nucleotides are TGTGCCAGTTCGCGGATAGCGGGAGTCAATGAGCAGTTCTTC.

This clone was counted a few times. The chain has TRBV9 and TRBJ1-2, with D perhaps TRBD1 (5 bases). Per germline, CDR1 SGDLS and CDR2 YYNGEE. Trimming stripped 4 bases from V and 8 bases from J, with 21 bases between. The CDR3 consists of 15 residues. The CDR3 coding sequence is TGTGCCAGCAGCACTCTCGGGGACGGACGGGAGGGCTACACCTTC. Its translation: CASSTLGDGREGYTF.

The CDR3: CAWSVRGGADTQYF. The CDR3 DNA sequence: TGTGCCTGGAGTGTAAGGGGGGGCGCAGATACGCAGTATTTT. The genes are TRBV30 and TRBJ2-3; perhaps TRBD2 as D (7 bases). Trimming stripped 0 bases from V and 4 bases from J, with 11 bases between. Germline lookup yields CDR1 GTSNPN and CDR2 SVGIG (reference sequence). This CDR3 region has 14 residues.

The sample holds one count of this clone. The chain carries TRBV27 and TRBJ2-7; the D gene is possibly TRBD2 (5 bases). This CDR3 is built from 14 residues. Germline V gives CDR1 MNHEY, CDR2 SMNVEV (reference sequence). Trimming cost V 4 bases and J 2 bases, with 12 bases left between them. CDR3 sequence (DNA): TGTGCCAGCAGTTCCGCACTAGGCCCCTACGAGCAGTACTTC. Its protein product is CASSSALGPYEQYF.

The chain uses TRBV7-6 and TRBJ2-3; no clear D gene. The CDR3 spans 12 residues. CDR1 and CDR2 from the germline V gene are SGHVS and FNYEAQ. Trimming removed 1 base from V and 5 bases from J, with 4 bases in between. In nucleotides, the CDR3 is TGTGCCAGCAGCTTAGGTAAAGATACGCAGTATTTT. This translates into CASSLGKDTQYF.

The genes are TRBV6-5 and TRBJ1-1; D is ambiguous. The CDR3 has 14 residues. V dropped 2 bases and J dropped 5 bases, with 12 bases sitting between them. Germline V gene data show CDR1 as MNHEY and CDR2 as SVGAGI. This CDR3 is CASSYRPMATEAFF. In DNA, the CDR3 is TGTGCCAGCAGTTACCGGCCTATGGCGACTGAAGCTTTCTTT.

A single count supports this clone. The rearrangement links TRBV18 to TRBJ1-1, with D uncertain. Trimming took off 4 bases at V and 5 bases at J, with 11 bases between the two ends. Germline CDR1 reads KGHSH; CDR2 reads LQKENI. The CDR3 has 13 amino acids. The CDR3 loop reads CASSLEGRTEAFF. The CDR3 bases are TGTGCCAGCTCACTGGAGGGCCGGACTGAAGCTTTCTTT.

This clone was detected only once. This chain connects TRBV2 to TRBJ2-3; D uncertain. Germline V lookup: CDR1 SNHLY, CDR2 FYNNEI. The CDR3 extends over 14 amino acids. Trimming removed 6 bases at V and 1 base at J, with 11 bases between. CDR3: CASRSLGGTDTQYF. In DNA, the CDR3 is TGTGCCAGCAGAAGTCTAGGCGGCACAGATACGCAGTATTTT. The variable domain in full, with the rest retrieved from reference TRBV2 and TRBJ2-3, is EPEVTQTPSHQVTQMGQEVILRCVPISNHLYFYWYRQILGQKVEFLVSFYNNEISEKSEIFDDQFSVERPDGSNFTLKIRSTKLEDSAMYFCASRSLGGTDTQYFGPGTRLTVL.

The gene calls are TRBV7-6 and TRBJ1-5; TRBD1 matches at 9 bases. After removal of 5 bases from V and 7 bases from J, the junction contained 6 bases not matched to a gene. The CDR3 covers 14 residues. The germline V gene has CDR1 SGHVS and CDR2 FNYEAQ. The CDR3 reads CASSQAGTGQPQHF. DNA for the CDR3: TGTGCCAGCAGCCAAGCCGGGACAGGGCAGCCCCAGCATTTT.

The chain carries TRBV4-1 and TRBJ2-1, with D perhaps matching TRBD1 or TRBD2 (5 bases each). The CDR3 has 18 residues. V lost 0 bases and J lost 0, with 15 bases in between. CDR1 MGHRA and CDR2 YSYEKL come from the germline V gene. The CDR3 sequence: CASSQDGGTVSSYNEQFF. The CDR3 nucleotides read TGCGCCAGCAGCCAAGATGGTGGGACCGTCAGCTCCTACAATGAGCAGTTCTTC.

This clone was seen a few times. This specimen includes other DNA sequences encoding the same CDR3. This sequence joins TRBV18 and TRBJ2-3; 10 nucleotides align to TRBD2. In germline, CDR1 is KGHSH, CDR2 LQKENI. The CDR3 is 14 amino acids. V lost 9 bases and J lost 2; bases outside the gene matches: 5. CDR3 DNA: TGTGCCAGTAGGACTAGCGGAAACACAGATACGCAGTATTTT. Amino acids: CASRTSGNTDTQYF.

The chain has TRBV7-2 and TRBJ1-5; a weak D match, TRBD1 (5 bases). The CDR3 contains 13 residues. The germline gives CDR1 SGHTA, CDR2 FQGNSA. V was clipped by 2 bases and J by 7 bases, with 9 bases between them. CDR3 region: CASSLRRGQPQHF. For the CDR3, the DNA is TGTGCCAGCAGCTTAAGGAGGGGCCAGCCCCAGCATTTT.

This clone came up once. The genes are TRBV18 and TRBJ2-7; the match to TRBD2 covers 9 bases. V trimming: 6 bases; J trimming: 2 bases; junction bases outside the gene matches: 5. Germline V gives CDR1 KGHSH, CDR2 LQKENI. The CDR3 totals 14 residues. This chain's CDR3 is CASSSAGGTYEQYF. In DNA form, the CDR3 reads TGTGCCAGCTCTTCAGCGGGAGGAACCTACGAGCAGTACTTC.

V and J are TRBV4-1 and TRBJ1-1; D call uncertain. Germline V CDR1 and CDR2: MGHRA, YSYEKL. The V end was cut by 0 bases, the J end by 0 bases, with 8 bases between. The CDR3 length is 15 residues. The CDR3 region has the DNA TGCGCCAGCAGCCAAGAGCCAGGCCTGAACACTGAAGCTTTCTTT. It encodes CASSQEPGLNTEAFF.

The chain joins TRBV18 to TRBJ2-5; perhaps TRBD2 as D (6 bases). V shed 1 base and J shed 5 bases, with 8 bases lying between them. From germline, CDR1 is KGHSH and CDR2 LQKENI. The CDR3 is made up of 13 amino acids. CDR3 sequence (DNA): TGTGCCAGCTCACCACTTGGGGGGGAGACCCAGTACTTC. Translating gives CASSPLGGETQYF.

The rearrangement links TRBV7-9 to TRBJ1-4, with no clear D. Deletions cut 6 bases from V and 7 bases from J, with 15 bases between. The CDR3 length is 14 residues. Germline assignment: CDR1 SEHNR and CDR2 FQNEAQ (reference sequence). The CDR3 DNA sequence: TGTGCCAGCAGAGCCCAGATCCCAGGTGAAAAACTGTTTTTT. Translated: CASRAQIPGEKLFF.

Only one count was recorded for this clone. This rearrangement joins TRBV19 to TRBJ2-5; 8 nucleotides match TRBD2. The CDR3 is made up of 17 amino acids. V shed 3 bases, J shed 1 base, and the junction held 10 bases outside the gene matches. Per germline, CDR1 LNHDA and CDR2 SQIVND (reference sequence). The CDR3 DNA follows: TGTGCCAGTAGTATGGCTCGGGGGGGACCGTTCCAAGAGACCCAGTACTTC. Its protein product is CASSMARGGPFQETQYF.

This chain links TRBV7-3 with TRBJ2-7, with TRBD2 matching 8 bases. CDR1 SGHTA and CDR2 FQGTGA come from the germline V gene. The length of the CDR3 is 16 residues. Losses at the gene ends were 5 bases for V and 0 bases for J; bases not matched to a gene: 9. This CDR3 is CASSPLSGISSYEQYF. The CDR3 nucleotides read TGTGCCAGCAGCCCGCTTAGCGGGATCAGCTCCTACGAGCAGTACTTC.

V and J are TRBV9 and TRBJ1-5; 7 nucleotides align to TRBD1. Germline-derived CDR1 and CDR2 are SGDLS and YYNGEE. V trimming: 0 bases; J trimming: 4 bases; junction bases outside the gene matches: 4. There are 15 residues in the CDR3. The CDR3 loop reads CASSVGSGQNQPQHF. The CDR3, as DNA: TGTGCCAGCAGCGTAGGATCGGGACAGAATCAGCCCCAGCATTTT.

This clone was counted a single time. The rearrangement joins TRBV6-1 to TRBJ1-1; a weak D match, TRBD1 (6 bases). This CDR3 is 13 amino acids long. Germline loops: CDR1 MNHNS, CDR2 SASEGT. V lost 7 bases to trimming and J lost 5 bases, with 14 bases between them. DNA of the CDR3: TGTGCCAGCAAAGGGGGGGCTGGAACTGAAGCTTTCTTT. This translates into CASKGGAGTEAFF.

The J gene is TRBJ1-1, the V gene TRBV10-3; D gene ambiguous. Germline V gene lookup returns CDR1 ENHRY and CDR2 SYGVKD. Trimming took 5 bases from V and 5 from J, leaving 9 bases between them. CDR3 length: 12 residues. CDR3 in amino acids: CAISRETTEAFF. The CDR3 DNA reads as TGTGCCATCAGTCGGGAGACAACTGAAGCTTTCTTT.

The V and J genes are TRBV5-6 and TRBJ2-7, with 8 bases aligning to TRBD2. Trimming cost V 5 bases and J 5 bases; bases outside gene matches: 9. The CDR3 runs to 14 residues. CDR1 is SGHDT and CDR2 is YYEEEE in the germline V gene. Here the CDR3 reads CASRPRSGSHEQYF. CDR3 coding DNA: TGTGCCAGCAGGCCCCGGAGCGGGAGCCACGAGCAGTACTTC.

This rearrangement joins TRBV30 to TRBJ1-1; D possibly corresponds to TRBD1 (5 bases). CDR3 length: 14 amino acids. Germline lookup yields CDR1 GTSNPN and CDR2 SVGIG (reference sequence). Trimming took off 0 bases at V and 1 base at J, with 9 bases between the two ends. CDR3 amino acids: CAWSVVGGNTEAFF. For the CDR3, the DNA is TGTGCCTGGAGTGTAGTCGGGGGGAACACTGAAGCTTTCTTT.